Each of the 24 T cell receptor beta chains below was sequenced from the same sample in a study of cytomegalovirus exposure and HLA in healthy donors. The assay was immunoSEQ multiplex PCR, and TCRdb's table has in-frame clones only and misses some. Of around 300,000 clones listed, roughly 86% are singletons. Source material: PBMCs. The receptors here all came from a man in his thirties or forties in good health and CMV-seronegative.

The rearrangement uses TRBV5-4 and TRBJ2-3; tentative D call: TRBD1 (6 bases). CDR1 is SGHNT and CDR2 is YYREEE in the germline V gene (reference sequence). The length of the CDR3 is 15 residues. Deletions cut 4 bases from V and 5 bases from J, with 17 bases between. CDR3 nucleotide sequence: TGTGCCAGCAGCCCGCCACAGGACAGCCAAGATACGCAGTATTTT. Its translation: CASSPPQDSQDTQYF.

This clone occurred a few times. The gene calls are TRBV7-2 and TRBJ2-3; a possible D gene is TRBD2 (6 bases). CDR3 size: 18 residues. The V gene's germline CDR1 is SGHTA and CDR2 FQGNSA. V shed 2 bases and J shed 2 bases, with 20 bases lying between them. The CDR3 sequence: CASSLFGLRGDNTDTQYF. CDR3 bases: TGTGCCAGCAGCTTATTCGGACTAAGAGGGGATAACACAGATACGCAGTATTTT.

This clone showed up just once. The chain combines TRBV27 with TRBJ2-1, with D maybe TRBD2 (6 bases). There are 14 residues in the CDR3. Trimming removed 3 bases from V and 2 bases from J, with 8 bases in between. Per the germline V gene, CDR1 is MNHEY and CDR2 is SMNVEV (reference sequence). The CDR3 DNA sequence: TGTGCCAGCAGTTTGGGGGGACCCTACAATGAGCAGTTCTTC. Residues: CASSLGGPYNEQFF.

The J gene is TRBJ2-7, the V gene TRBV27, with a tentative D call TRBD2 (6 bases). Trimming cost V 6 bases and J 11 bases, with 23 bases left between them. There are 14 residues in the CDR3. From germline, CDR1 is MNHEY and CDR2 SMNVEV (reference sequence). The CDR3 DNA follows: TGTGCCAGCAGACGAAGTCCGACAGCCTGGGGGGAGTACTTC. Protein product: CASRRSPTAWGEYF.

This chain uses TRBV27 with TRBJ2-1; 7 bases are shared with TRBD1. With V trimmed by 5 bases and J by 1 base, 8 bases remained unmatched. CDR3 length: 16 residues. Germline V gene lookup returns CDR1 MNHEY and CDR2 SMNVEV (reference sequence). The CDR3 DNA is TGTGCCAGCAGTCTCTCCGGGACAGCATCCTACAATGAGCAGTTCTTC. It encodes CASSLSGTASYNEQFF.

This clone came up a few times. The CDR3 reads CASRPVDRSYEQYF. The CDR3 nucleotides read TGTGCCAGCAGGCCTGTTGACAGGTCCTACGAGCAGTACTTC. This sequence joins TRBV5-6 and TRBJ2-7; perhaps TRBD1 as D (6 bases). Germline V gives CDR1 SGHDT, CDR2 YYEEEE. V was clipped by 5 bases and J by 1 base, with 13 bases between them. The CDR3 has 14 residues.

The genes are TRBV7-2 and TRBJ1-2; D unclear. Germline CDR1 is SGHTA and CDR2 is FQGNSA. V was cut by 1 base and J by 6 bases, with 9 bases left in between. The CDR3 length is 13 residues. The DNA for the CDR3 is TGTGCCAGCAGCTTAGGAAACCCGGATGGCTACACCTTC. Translating it yields CASSLGNPDGYTF.

The chain recombines TRBV18 with TRBJ1-2; D may be TRBD1 (5 bases). There are 17 residues in the CDR3. The germline V and J ends were trimmed by 3 bases and 4 bases, with 21 bases remaining between them. Germline V gene sequence: CDR1 KGHSH, CDR2 LQKENI. The CDR3 DNA sequence: TGTGCCAGCTCACCCTCGGGGGTCCGGGAGTCTAGCTATGGCTACACCTTC. The encoded protein is CASSPSGVRESSYGYTF.

This clone was seen a single time. The V call is TRBV7-9, the J call TRBJ2-7, with D tentatively TRBD2 (7 bases). Germline V gene sequence: CDR1 SEHNR, CDR2 FQNEAQ (reference sequence). The CDR3 covers 14 residues. Trimming removed 5 bases at V and 5 bases at J, with 16 bases between. CDR3: CASSLGGGRNEQYF. CDR3 bases: TGTGCCAGCAGCCTAGGGGGGGGGCGGAACGAGCAGTACTTC. Based on the CDR3 plus reference TRBV7-9 and TRBJ2-7, the full variable domain is DTGVSQNPRHKITKRGQNVTFRCDPISEHNRLYWYRQTLGQGPEFLTYFQNEAQLEKSRLLSDRFSAERPKGSFSTLEIQRTEQGDSAMYLCASSLGGGRNEQYFGPGTRLTVT.

The J gene is TRBJ1-6, the V gene TRBV6-5; D is possibly TRBD1 (6 bases). V was pared by 6 bases and J by 6 bases, with 15 bases between. This CDR3 comprises 15 residues. The germline V gene has CDR1 MNHEY and CDR2 SVGAGI. CDR3 in amino acids: CASSSGQILNSPLHF. The CDR3 DNA reads as TGTGCCAGCAGCAGTGGACAGATCCTTAATTCACCCCTCCACTTT.

The genes are TRBV13 and TRBJ1-1, with 11 bases identical to TRBD1. The junction had 9 bases not matched to a gene; V was cut back by 4 bases and J by 5 bases. Germline CDR1 PRHDT, CDR2 FYEKMQ (reference sequence). This CDR3 has 16 residues. In DNA, the CDR3 is TGTGCCAGCAGCTCACCCTGGACAGGGGGCGTAACTGAAGCTTTCTTT. This translates into CASSSPWTGGVTEAFF.

The chain has TRBV7-9 and TRBJ1-1; TRBD1 agrees at 7 bases. Germline V gene data show CDR1 as SEHNR and CDR2 as FQNEAQ (reference sequence). This CDR3 spans 12 amino acids. J gave up 7 bases and V 4 bases, and 3 bases lay outside the gene matches. The CDR3 DNA reads as TGTGCCAGCAGCTGGGACAGAAGTGAAGCTTTCTTT. Protein sequence: CASSWDRSEAFF.

The rearrangement uses TRBV7-9 and TRBJ1-2; TRBD1 aligns across 9 bases. Germline lookup yields CDR1 SEHNR and CDR2 FQNEAQ (reference sequence). Trimming cost V 3 bases and J 8 bases; bases outside gene matches: 4. The CDR3 is 13 amino acids. CDR3 loop: CASSLRDRDGYTF. The CDR3 region has the DNA TGTGCCAGCAGCTTGAGGGACAGGGACGGCTACACCTTC.

This chain links TRBV7-7 with TRBJ2-1, with 13 bases identical to TRBD2. The CDR3 has 15 residues. V dropped 5 bases and J dropped 8; count of bases not matched to a gene: 6. The germline V gene encodes CDR1 SSHAT and CDR2 FNYEAQ (reference sequence). In DNA, the CDR3 is TGTGCCAGCAGCCCCGGACTAGCGGGGGCCTATGAGCAGTTCTTC. Protein product: CASSPGLAGAYEQFF.

The chain links TRBV4-2 to TRBJ2-7, with D perhaps TRBD2 (6 bases). In germline, CDR1 is LGHNA, CDR2 YNFKEQ. The CDR3 contains 14 residues. Trimming took 1 base from V and 1 from J, leaving 8 bases between them. The chain's CDR3 is CASSQVGGSYEQYF. CDR3 DNA sequence: TGTGCCAGCAGCCAAGTGGGAGGATCCTACGAGCAGTACTTC.

The J gene is TRBJ1-5, the V gene TRBV7-9; 7 bases agree with TRBD1. J was trimmed by 4 bases and V by 0 bases; bases with no gene match: 6. The length of the CDR3 is 16 residues. The germline V gene encodes CDR1 SEHNR and CDR2 FQNEAQ (reference sequence). The CDR3 DNA reads TGTGCCAGCAGCTTAGCCGGGGGACAGAATAATCAGCCCCAGCATTTT. Encoded protein: CASSLAGGQNNQPQHF. Drawing the rest from reference TRBV7-9 and TRBJ1-5, the complete variable domain is DTGVSQNPRHKITKRGQNVTFRCDPISEHNRLYWYRQTLGQGPEFLTYFQNEAQLEKSRLLSDRFSAERPKGSFSTLEIQRTEQGDSAMYLCASSLAGGQNNQPQHFGDGTRLSIL.

This chain links TRBV10-2 with TRBJ2-1, with 9 bases that match TRBD2. CDR3 length: 16 amino acids. In germline, CDR1 is WSHSY, CDR2 SAAADI. V trimming: 2 bases; J trimming: 2 bases; junction bases outside the gene matches: 4. CDR3 region: CASSEIPSGAYNEQFF. The CDR3 region has the DNA TGCGCCAGCAGTGAGATTCCTAGCGGGGCCTACAATGAGCAGTTCTTC.

The gene calls are TRBV7-9 and TRBJ2-7; 9 nucleotides match TRBD1. Looked up from germline, CDR1 is SEHNR and CDR2 is FQNEAQ (reference sequence). Trimming at V came to 5 bases and at J to 5 bases, leaving 7 bases not matched to a gene. This CDR3 spans 14 amino acids. The CDR3 nucleotides are TGTGCCAGCAGCCTCCGGACAGGGGTCGACGAGCAGTACTTC. It codes for CASSLRTGVDEQYF.

CDR3 nucleotide sequence: TGTGCCAGCAGCCTTCTCCCGCGAAGCACAGATACGCAGTATTTT. This translates into CASSLLPRSTDTQYF. The chain couples TRBV7-2 to TRBJ2-3; D uncertain. Germline V lookup: CDR1 SGHTA, CDR2 FQGNSA. V lost 5 bases and J 0 bases, leaving 12 bases between the germline ends. The CDR3 sequence is 15 residues long.

This chain connects TRBV9 to TRBJ1-1; TRBD1 aligns across 11 bases. This CDR3 spans 16 amino acids. The J segment lost 4 bases and the V segment lost 1 base, leaving 6 bases of the junction unmatched. Looked up from germline, CDR1 is SGDLS and CDR2 is YYNGEE. The CDR3 nucleotides read TGTGCCAGCAGCGTACCGCGGACAGGGGGCGGCACTGAAGCTTTCTTT. This codes for CASSVPRTGGGTEAFF. Supplemented by reference TRBV9 and TRBJ1-1, the full variable domain reads DSGVTQTPKHLITATGQRVTLRCSPRSGDLSVYWYQQSLDQGLQFLIQYYNGEERAKGNILERFSAQQFPDLHSELNLSSLELGDSALYFCASSVPRTGGGTEAFFGQGTRLTVV.

The chain uses TRBV18 and TRBJ1-5, with TRBD1 matching 7 bases. Germline V gene sequence: CDR1 KGHSH, CDR2 LQKENI. CDR3 length equals 16 residues. The ends lost 4 bases at V and 7 bases at J; junction bases unmatched: 13. CDR3 region: CASSRQGTNKEQPQHF. In DNA form, the CDR3 reads TGTGCCAGCTCACGACAGGGCACCAACAAGGAACAGCCCCAGCATTTT.

The CDR3 DNA reads TGTGCCAGCAGCCAAGGTCATCCGACAGTACAAGAGACCCAGTACTTC. Translation: CASSQGHPTVQETQYF. The gene calls are TRBV4-2 and TRBJ2-5; possible D gene TRBD1, 5 bases. Trimming pared 1 base from V and 2 bases from J, leaving 14 bases between. The CDR3 runs to 16 residues. The germline gives CDR1 LGHNA, CDR2 YNFKEQ.

The chain uses TRBV19 and TRBJ2-3; the match to TRBD2 covers 9 bases. Unmatched junction bases numbered 6, after V lost 6 bases and J lost 2 bases. CDR3 length: 15 amino acids. The germline gives CDR1 LNHDA, CDR2 SQIVND (reference sequence). CDR3 sequence: CASRLSGGNTDTQYF. In DNA, the CDR3 is TGTGCCAGTAGATTGAGCGGGGGGAACACAGATACGCAGTATTTT.

The chain uses TRBV6-1 and TRBJ1-5; 8 bases are shared with TRBD1. The V and J ends lost 7 bases and 5 bases, in that order; junction bases with no gene match: 4. The CDR3 is 13 residues long. The germline gives CDR1 MNHNS, CDR2 SASEGT. CDR3 bases: TGTGCCAGCACCCCGGACAGGGATCAGCCCCAGCATTTT. Its protein is CASTPDRDQPQHF.